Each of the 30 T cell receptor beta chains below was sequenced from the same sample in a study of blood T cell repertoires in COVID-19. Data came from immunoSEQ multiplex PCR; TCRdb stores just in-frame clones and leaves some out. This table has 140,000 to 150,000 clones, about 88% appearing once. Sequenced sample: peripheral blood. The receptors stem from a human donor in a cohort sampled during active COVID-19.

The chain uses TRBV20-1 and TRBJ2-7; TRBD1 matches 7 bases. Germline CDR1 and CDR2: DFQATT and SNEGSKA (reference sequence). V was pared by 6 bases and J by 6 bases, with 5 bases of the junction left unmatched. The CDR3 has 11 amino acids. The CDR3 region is CSAPYRGEQYF. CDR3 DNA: TGCAGTGCCCCTTACAGGGGCGAGCAGTACTTC.

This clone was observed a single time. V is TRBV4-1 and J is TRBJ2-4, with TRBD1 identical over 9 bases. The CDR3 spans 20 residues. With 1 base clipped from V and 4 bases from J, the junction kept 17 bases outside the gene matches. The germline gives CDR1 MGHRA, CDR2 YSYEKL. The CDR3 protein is CASSQAPGTGFVSEKNIQYF. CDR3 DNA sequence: TGCGCCAGCAGCCAAGCCCCTGGGACAGGGTTTGTTTCGGAGAAAAACATTCAGTACTTC.

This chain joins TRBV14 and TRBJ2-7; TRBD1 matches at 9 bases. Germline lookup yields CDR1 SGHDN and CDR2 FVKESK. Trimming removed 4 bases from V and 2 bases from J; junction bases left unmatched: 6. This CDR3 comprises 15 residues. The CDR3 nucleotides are TGTGCCAGCAGCCCCGGGACAGGGAGGGCCTACGAGCAGTACTTC. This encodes CASSPGTGRAYEQYF.

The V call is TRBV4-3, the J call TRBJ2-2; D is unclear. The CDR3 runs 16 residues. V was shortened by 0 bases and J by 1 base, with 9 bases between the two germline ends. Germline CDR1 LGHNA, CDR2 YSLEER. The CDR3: CASSQDLAGNTGELFF. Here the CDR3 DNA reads TGCGCCAGCAGCCAAGATTTGGCAGGGAACACCGGGGAGCTGTTTTTT.

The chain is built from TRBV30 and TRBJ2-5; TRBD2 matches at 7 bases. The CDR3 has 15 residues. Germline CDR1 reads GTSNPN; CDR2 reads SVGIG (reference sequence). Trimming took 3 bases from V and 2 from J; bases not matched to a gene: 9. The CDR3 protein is CAWRWGGRPQETQYF. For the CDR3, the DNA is TGTGCCTGGAGGTGGGGGGGACGTCCACAAGAGACCCAGTACTTC. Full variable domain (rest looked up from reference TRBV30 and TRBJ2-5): SQTIHQWPATLVQPVGSPLSLECTVEGTSNPNLYWYRQAAGRGLQLLFYSVGIGQISSEVPQNLSASRPQDRQFILSSKKLLLSDSGFYLCAWRWGGRPQETQYFGPGTRLLVL.

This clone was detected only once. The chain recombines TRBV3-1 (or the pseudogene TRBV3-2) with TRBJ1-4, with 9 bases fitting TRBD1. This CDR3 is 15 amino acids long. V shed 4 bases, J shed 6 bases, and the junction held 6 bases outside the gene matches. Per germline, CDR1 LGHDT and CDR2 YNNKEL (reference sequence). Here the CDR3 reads CASSPYRGRDEKLFF. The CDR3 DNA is TGTGCCAGCAGCCCTTACAGGGGGCGGGATGAAAAACTGTTTTTT.

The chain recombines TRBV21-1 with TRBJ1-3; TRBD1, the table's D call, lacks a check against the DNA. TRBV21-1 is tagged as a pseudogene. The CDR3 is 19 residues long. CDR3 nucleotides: TGTGCCAGCAGCCTAAAAGTGGGGGGGACAGGGTGGAATGGAAACACCATATATTTT. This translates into CASSLKVGGTGWNGNTIYF.

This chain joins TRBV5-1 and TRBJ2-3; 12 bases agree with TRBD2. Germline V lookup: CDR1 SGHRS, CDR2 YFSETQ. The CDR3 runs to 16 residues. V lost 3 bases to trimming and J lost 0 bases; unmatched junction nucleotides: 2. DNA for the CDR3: TGCGCCAGCAGCTCAGGGACTAGCGGGAGCACAGATACGCAGTATTTT. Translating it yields CASSSGTSGSTDTQYF.

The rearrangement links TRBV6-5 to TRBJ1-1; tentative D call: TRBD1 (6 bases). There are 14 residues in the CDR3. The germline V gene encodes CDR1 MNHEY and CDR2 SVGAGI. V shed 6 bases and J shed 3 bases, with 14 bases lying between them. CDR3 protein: CASRATGRDTEAFF. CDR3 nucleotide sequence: TGTGCCAGCAGAGCAACAGGGAGGGACACTGAAGCTTTCTTT.

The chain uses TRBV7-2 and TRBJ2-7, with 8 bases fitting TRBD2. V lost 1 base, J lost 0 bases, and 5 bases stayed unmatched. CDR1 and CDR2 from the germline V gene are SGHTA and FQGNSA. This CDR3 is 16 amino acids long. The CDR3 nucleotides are TGTGCCAGCAGCTTAGGGTCGGGGGGGAGCTCCTACGAGCAGTACTTC. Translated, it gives CASSLGSGGSSYEQYF.

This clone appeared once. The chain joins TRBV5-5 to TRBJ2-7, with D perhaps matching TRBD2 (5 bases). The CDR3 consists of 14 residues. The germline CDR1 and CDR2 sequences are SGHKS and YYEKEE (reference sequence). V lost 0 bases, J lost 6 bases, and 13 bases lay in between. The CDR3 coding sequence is TGTGCCAGCAGCTTGGCCGCCCCGGGGTTCGAGCAGTACTTC. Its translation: CASSLAAPGFEQYF. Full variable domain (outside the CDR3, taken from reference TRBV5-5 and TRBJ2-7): DAGVTQSPTHLIKTRGQQVTLRCSPISGHKSVSWYQQVLGQGPQFIFQYYEKEERGRGNFPDRFSARQFPNYSSELNVNALLLGDSALYLCASSLAAPGFEQYFGPGTRLTVT.

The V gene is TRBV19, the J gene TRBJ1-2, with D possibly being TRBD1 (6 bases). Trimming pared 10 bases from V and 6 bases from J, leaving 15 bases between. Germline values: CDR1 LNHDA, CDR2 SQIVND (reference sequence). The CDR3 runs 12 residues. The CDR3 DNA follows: TGTGCCACACTACAGGGTTGGGATGGCTACACCTTC. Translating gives CATLQGWDGYTF.

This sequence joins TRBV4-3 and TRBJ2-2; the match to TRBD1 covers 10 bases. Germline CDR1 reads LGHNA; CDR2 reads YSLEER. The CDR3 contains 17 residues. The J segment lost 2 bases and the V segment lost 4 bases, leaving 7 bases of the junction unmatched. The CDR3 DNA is TGCGCCAGCAGCCGAGCCGGGACAGGGGTTAACACCGGGGAGCTGTTTTTT. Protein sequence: CASSRAGTGVNTGELFF.

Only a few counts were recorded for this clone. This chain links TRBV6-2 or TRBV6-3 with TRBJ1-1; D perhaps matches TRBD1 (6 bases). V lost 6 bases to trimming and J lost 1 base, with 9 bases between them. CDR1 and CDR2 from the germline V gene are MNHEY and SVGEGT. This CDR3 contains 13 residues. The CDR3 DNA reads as TGTGCCAGCAGCAAGGGACAGAACACTGAAGCTTTCTTT. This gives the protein CASSKGQNTEAFF.

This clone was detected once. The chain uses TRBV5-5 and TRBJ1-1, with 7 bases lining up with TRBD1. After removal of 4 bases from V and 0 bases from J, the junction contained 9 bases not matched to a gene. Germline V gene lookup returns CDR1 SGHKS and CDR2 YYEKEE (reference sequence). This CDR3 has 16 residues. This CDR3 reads CASSSRDSNMNTEAFF. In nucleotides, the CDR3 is TGTGCCAGCAGCAGCCGGGACAGCAATATGAACACTGAAGCTTTCTTT.

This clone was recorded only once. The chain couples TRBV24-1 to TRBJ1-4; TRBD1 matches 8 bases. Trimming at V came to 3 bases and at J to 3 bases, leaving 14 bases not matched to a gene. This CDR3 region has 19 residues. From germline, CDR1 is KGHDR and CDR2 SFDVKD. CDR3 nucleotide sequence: TGTGCCACCAGTGATCATGGGGCAGGGGGCTATAGCTCTAATGAAAAACTGTTTTTT. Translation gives CATSDHGAGGYSSNEKLFF.

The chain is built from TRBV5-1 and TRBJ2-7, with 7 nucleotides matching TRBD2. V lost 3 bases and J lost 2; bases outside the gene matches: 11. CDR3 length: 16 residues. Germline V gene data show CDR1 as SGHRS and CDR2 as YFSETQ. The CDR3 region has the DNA TGCGCCAGCAGCTCGGCGGGGAGGGACGGGACCTACGAGCAGTACTTC. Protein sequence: CASSSAGRDGTYEQYF.

CDR3 region: CATSRRQSSTDTQYF. In DNA form, the CDR3 reads TGTGCCACCAGCAGAAGACAGTCTAGCACAGATACGCAGTATTTT. The genes are TRBV15 and TRBJ2-3, with TRBD1 as a possible D gene (5 bases). Germline CDR1 and CDR2: LNHNV and YYDKDF (reference sequence). V lost 2 bases and J 0 bases, leaving 9 bases between the germline ends. The CDR3 totals 15 residues.

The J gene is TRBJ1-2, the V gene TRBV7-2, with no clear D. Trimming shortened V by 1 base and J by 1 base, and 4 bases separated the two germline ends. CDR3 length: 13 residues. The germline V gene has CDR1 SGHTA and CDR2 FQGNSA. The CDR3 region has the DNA TGTGCCAGCAGCTTAGACTTTAACTATGGCTACACCTTC. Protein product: CASSLDFNYGYTF.

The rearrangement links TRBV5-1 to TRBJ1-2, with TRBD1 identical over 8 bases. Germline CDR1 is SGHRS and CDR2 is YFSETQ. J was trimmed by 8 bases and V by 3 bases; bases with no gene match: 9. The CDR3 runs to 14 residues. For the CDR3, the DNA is TGCGCCAGCAGCTCCGGACAGGGTTTGTGGGGCTACACCTTC. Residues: CASSSGQGLWGYTF.

CDR3 sequence reads: CASSSGQELGYTF. CDR3 coding DNA: TGTGCCAGCAGCTCTGGACAGGAGCTTGGCTACACCTTC. This sequence joins TRBV5-4 and TRBJ1-2, with 7 nucleotides matching TRBD1. This CDR3 has 13 amino acids. J gave up 7 bases and V 3 bases, and 6 bases lay outside the gene matches. The germline CDR1 and CDR2 sequences are SGHNT and YYREEE (reference sequence).

CDR3 nucleotide sequence: TGTGCCAGCAGTTTGGCTAGCGGGCCCTACAATGAGCAGTTCTTC. Translation: CASSLASGPYNEQFF. This rearrangement joins TRBV6-6 to TRBJ2-1, with 8 bases lining up with TRBD2. V dropped 4 bases and J dropped 2; count of bases not matched to a gene: 4. This CDR3 is built from 15 residues. The germline V gene has CDR1 MNHNY and CDR2 SVGAGI (reference sequence).

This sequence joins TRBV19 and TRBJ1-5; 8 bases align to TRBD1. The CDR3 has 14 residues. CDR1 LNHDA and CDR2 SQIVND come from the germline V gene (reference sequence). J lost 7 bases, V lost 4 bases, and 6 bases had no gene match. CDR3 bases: TGTGCCAGTAGTACCGGACAGGGAGGGCAGCCCCAGCATTTT. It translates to CASSTGQGGQPQHF.

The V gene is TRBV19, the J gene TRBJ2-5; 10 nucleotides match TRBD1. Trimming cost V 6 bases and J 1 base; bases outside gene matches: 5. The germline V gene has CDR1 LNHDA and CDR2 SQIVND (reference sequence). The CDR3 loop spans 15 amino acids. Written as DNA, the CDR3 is TGTGCCAGTAGCCCGGACAGGGGGTCCCAAGAGACCCAGTACTTC. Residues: CASSPDRGSQETQYF.

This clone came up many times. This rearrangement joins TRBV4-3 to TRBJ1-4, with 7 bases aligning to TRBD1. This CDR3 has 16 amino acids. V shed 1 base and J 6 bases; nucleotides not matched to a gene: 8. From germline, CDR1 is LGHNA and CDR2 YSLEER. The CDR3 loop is CASSQGLDRADEKLFF. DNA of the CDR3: TGCGCCAGCAGCCAAGGCCTTGACAGGGCGGATGAAAAACTGTTTTTT.

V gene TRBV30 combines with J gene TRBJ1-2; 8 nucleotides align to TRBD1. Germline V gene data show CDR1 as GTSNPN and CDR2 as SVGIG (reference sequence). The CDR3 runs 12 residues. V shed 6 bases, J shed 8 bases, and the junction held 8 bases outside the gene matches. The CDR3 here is CACLQGVIGYTF. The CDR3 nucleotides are TGTGCCTGCTTACAGGGGGTAATAGGCTACACCTTC.

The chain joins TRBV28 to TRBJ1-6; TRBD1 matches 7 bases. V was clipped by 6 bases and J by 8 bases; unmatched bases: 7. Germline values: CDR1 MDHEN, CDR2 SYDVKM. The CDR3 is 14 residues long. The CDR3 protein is CASSLGQEHSPLHF. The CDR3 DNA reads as TGTGCCAGCAGCCTAGGACAGGAGCATTCACCCCTCCACTTT.

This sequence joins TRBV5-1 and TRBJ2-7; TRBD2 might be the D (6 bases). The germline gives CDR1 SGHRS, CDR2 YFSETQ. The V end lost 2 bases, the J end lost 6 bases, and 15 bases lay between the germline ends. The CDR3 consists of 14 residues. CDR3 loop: CASSFSGVKGEQYF. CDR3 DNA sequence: TGCGCCAGCAGCTTTTCGGGGGTCAAGGGCGAGCAGTACTTC.

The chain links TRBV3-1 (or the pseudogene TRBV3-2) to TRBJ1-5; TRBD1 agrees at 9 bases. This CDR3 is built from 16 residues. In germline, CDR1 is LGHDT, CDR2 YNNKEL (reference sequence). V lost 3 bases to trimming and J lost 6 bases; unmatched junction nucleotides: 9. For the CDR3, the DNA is TGTGCCAGCAGCCAGTGGACAGGGGCAACGACTCAGCCCCAGCATTTT. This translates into CASSQWTGATTQPQHF.

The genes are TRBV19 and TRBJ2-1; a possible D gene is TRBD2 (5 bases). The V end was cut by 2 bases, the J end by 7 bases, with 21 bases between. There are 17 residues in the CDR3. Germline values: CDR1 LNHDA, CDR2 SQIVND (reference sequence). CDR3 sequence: CASSIQLAWSRYNEQFF. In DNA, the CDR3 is TGTGCCAGTAGTATACAGTTAGCGTGGTCTCGGTATAATGAGCAGTTCTTC.